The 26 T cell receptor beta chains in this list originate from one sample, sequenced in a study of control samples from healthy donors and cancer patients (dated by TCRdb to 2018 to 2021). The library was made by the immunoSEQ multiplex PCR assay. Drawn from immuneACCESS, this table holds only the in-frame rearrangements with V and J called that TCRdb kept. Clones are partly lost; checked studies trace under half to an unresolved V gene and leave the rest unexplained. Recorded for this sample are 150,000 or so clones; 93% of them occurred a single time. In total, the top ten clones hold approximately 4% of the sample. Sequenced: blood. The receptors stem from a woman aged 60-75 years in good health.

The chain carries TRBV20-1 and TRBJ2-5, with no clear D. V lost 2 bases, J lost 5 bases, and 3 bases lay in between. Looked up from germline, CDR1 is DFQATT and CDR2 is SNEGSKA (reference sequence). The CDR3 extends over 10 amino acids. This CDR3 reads CSARWETQYF. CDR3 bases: TGCAGTGCTAGATGGGAGACCCAGTACTTC.

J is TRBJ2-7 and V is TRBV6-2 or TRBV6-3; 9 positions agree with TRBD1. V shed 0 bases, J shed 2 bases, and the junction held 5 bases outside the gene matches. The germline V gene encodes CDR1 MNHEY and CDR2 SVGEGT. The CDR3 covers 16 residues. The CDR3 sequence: CASSYSRQGVPYEQYF. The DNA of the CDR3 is TGTGCCAGCAGTTACTCGAGACAGGGGGTCCCCTACGAGCAGTACTTC.

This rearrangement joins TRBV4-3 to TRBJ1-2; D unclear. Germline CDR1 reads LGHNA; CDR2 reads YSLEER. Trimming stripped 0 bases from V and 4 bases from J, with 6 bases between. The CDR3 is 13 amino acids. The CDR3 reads CASSQEGFYGYTF. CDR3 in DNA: TGCGCCAGCAGCCAAGAAGGCTTCTATGGCTACACCTTC.

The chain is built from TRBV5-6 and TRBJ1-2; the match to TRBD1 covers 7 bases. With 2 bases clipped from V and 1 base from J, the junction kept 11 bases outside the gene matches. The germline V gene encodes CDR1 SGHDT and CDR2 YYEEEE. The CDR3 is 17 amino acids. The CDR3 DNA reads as TGTGCCAGCAGCTTATTCTTCTACAGGGGAAATAACTATGGCTACACCTTC. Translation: CASSLFFYRGNNYGYTF.

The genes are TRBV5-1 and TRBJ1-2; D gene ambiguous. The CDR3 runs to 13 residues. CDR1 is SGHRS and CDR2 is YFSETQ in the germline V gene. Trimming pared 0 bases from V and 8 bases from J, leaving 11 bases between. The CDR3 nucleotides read TGCGCCAGCAGCTTGGGCGGGCTCGGGGGCTACACCTTC. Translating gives CASSLGGLGGYTF.

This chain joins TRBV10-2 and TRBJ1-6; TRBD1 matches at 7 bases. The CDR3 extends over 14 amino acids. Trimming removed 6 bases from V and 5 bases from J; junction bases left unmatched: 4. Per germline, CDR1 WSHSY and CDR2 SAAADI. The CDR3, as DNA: TGCGCCAGCAGCGAGACAGGGAATAATTCACCCCTCCACTTT. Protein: CASSETGNNSPLHF.

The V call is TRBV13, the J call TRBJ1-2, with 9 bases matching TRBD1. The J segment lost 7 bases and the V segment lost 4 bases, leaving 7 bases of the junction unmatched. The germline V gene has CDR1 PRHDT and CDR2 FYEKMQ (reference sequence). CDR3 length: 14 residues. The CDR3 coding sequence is TGTGCCAGCAGCTGGGGACAGGGTGGGTCTGGCTACACCTTC. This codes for CASSWGQGGSGYTF.

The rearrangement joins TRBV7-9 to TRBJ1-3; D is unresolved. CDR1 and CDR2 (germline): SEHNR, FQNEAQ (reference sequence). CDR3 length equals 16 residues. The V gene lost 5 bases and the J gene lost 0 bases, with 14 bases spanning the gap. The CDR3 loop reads CASSAEGFNSGNTIYF. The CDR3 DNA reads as TGTGCCAGCAGCGCCGAAGGTTTTAACTCTGGAAACACCATATATTTT.

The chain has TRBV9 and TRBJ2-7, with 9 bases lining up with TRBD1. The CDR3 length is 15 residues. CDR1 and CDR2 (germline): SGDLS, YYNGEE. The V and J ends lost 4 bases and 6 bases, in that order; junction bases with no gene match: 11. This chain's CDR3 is CASSTLTGGLGEQYF. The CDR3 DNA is TGTGCCAGCAGCACCTTGACAGGGGGATTAGGCGAGCAGTACTTC.

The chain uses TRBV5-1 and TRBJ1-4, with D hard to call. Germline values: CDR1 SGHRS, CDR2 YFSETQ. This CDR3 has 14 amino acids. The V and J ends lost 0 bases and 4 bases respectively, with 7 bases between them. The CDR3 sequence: CASSLDGFNEKLFF. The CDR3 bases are TGCGCCAGCAGCTTGGACGGGTTTAATGAAAAACTGTTTTTT. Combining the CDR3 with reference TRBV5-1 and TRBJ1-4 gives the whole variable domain KAGVTQTPRYLIKTRGQQVTLSCSPISGHRSVSWYQQTPGQGLQFLFEYFSETQRNKGNFPGRFSGRQFSNSRSEMNVSTLELGDSALYLCASSLDGFNEKLFFGSGTQLSVL.

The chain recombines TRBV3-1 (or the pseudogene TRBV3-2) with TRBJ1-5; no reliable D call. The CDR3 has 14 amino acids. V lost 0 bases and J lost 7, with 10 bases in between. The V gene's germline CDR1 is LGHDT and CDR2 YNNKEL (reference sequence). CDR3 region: CASSQETGGQPQHF. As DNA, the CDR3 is TGTGCCAGCAGCCAAGAAACCGGCGGGCAGCCCCAGCATTTT.

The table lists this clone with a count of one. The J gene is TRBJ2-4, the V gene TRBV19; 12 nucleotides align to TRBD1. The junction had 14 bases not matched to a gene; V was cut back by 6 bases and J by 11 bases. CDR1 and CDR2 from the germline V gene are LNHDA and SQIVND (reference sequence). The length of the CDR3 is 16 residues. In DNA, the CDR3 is TGTGCCAGTAGACTCCTCGGGACAGGGGGCGCGGGGTTTCAGTACTTC. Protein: CASRLLGTGGAGFQYF. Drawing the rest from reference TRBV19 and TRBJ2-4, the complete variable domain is DGGITQSPKYLFRKEGQNVTLSCEQNLNHDAMYWYRQDPGQGLRLIYYSQIVNDFQKGDIAEGYSVSREKKESFPLTVTSAQKNPTAFYLCASRLLGTGGAGFQYFGAGTRLSVL.

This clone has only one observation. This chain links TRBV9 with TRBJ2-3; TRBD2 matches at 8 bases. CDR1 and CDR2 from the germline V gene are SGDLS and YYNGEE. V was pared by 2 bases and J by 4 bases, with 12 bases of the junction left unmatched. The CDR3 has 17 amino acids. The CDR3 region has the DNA TGTGCCAGCAGCGTCGACATAGGGCGGGGGGTGCCAGATACGCAGTATTTT. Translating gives CASSVDIGRGVPDTQYF.

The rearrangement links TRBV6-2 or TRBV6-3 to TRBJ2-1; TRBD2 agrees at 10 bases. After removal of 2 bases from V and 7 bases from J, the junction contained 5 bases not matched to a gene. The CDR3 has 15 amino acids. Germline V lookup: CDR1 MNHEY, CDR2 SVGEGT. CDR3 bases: TGTGCCAGCAGTTACGGGCTAGCGGGGGAAAATGAGCAGTTCTTC. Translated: CASSYGLAGENEQFF.

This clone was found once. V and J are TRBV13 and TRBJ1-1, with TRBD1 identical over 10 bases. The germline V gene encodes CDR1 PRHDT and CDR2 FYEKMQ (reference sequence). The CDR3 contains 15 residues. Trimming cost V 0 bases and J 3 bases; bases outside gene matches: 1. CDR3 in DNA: TGTGCCAGCAGCTTAGGGGACAGGGGGGACACTGAAGCTTTCTTT. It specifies CASSLGDRGDTEAFF.

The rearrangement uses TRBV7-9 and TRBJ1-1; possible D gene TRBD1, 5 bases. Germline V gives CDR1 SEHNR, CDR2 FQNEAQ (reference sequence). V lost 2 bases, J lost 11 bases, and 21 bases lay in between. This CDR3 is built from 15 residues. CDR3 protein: CASSLKGRSLNDAFF. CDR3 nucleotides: TGTGCCAGCAGCTTAAAGGGGCGTTCCCTCAACGATGCTTTCTTT.

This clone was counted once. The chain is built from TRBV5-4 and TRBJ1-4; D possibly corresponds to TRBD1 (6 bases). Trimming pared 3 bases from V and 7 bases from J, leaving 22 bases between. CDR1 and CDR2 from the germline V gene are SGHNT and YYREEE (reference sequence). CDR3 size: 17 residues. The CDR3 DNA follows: TGTGCCAGCAGCTCCTGGGGCCCTACAGGGTTGGGTGAAAAACTGTTTTTT. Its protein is CASSSWGPTGLGEKLFF.

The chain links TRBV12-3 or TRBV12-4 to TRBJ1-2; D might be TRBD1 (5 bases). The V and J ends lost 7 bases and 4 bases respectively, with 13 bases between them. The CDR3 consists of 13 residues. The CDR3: CASTYKGSYGYTF. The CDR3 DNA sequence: TGTGCCAGCACTTATAAGGGGAGCTATGGCTACACCTTC.

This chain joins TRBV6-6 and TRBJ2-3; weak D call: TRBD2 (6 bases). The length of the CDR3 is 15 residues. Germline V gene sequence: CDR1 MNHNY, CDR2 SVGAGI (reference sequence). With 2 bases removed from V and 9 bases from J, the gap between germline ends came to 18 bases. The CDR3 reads CASSYGSSGYGTQYF. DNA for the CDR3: TGTGCCAGCAGTTACGGTAGTAGCGGTTATGGAACGCAGTATTTT.

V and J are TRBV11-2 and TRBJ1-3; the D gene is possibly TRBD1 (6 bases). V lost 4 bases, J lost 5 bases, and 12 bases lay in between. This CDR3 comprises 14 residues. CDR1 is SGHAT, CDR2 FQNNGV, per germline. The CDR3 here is CASSSTGRRNTIYF. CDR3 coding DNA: TGTGCCAGCAGCTCGACAGGTCGCCGAAACACCATATATTTT. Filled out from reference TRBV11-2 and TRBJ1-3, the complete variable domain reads EAGVAQSPRYKIIEKRQSVAFWCNPISGHATLYWYQQILGQGPKLLIQFQNNGVVDDSQLPKDRFSAERLKGVDSTLKIQPAKLEDSAVYLCASSSTGRRNTIYFGEGSWLTVV.

The CDR3 region is CASSPRVRGGEQYF. The CDR3 DNA is TGTGCCAGCAGCCCAAGGGTCAGGGGGGGCGAGCAGTACTTC. The chain joins TRBV6-5 to TRBJ2-7; D may match TRBD1 or TRBD2 (7 bases each). CDR1 and CDR2 (germline): MNHEY, SVGAGI. The V end was cut by 6 bases, the J end by 6 bases, with 18 bases between. There are 14 residues in the CDR3.

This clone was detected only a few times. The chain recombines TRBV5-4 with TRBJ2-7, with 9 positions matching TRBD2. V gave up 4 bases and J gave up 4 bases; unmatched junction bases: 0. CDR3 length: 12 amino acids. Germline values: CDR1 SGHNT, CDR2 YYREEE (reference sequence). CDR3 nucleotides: TGTGCCAGCAGCACTAGCGGGTACGAGCAGTACTTC. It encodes CASSTSGYEQYF.

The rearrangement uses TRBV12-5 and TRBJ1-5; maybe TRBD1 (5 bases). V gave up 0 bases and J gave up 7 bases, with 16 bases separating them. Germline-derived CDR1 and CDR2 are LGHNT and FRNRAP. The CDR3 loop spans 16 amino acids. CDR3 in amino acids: CASGLVLRGIEQPQHF. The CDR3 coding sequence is TGTGCTAGTGGTTTGGTACTAAGGGGAATTGAGCAGCCCCAGCATTTT.

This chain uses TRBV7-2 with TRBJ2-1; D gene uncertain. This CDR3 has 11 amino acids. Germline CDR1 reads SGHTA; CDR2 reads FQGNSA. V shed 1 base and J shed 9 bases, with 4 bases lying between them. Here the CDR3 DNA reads TGTGCCAGCAGCTTAGAAATTGAGCAGTTCTTC. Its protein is CASSLEIEQFF.

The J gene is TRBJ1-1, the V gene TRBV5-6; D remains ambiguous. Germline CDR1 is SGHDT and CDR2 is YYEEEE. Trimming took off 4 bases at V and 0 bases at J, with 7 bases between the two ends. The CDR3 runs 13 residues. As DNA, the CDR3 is TGTGCCAGCAGCCTAAACCTGAACACTGAAGCTTTCTTT. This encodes CASSLNLNTEAFF.

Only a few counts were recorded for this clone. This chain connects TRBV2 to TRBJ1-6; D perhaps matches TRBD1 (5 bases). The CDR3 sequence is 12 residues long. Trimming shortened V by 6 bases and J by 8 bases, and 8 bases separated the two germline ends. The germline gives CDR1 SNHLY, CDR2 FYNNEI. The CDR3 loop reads CASRLQDSPLHF. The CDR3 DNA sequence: TGTGCCAGCAGACTACAGGATTCACCCCTCCACTTT.